Presented here are 29 T cell receptor beta chains from one specimen sequenced in a study of blood T cell repertoires in COVID-19. Assay used: immunoSEQ multiplex PCR; TCRdb lists only in-frame clones, some missing. Of more than 400,000 clones in the sample, approximately 85% were seen once. The sequencing sample was made of peripheral blood. All receptors come from a human donor in a cohort sampled during active COVID-19.

The chain is built from TRBV19 and TRBJ2-7, with D possibly matching TRBD2 (5 bases). Trimming took off 4 bases at V and 0 bases at J, with 10 bases between the two ends. The CDR3 consists of 14 residues. Germline V lookup: CDR1 LNHDA, CDR2 SQIVND (reference sequence). The CDR3 coding sequence is TGTGCCAGTAGTAAGGAGCGGCACTCCTACGAGCAGTACTTC. This encodes CASSKERHSYEQYF.

The CDR3 is CASSSLSGTGYADTEAFF. CDR3 coding DNA: TGTGCCAGCAGCTCACTTTCCGGGACAGGGTACGCGGACACTGAAGCTTTCTTT. The V call is TRBV11-2, the J call TRBJ1-1, with 9 bases fitting TRBD1. The CDR3 is made up of 18 amino acids. After removal of 4 bases from V and 3 bases from J, the junction contained 15 bases not matched to a gene. Per germline, CDR1 SGHAT and CDR2 FQNNGV.

The chain is built from TRBV6-2 or TRBV6-3 and TRBJ2-6, with D unclear. This CDR3 contains 13 residues. From germline, CDR1 is MNHEY and CDR2 SVGEGT. V gave up 5 bases and J gave up 1 base, with 3 bases separating them. CDR3 bases: TGTGCCAGCAGTCAATCTGGGGCCAACGTCCTGACTTTC. Amino acids: CASSQSGANVLTF.

The chain couples TRBV7-3 to TRBJ2-3; TRBD2 aligns across 7 bases. Germline V gives CDR1 SGHTA, CDR2 FQGTGA. J was trimmed by 2 bases and V by 1 base; bases with no gene match: 6. This CDR3 spans 16 amino acids. This chain's CDR3 is CASSLRVSGNTDTQYF. CDR3 nucleotide sequence: TGTGCCAGCAGCTTAAGGGTGAGCGGGAACACAGATACGCAGTATTTT.

V usage is TRBV7-9 and J usage is TRBJ1-2; the D gene is possibly TRBD1 (5 bases). V lost 5 bases and J lost 5, with 15 bases in between. Looked up from germline, CDR1 is SEHNR and CDR2 is FQNEAQ (reference sequence). The CDR3 consists of 14 residues. The CDR3 bases are TGTGCCAGCAGCCAGCAAGTCCAGGGATATGGCTACACCTTC. This codes for CASSQQVQGYGYTF.

The J gene is TRBJ2-3, the V gene TRBV27; 11 bases align to TRBD2. CDR3 size: 19 residues. After removal of 4 bases from V and 2 bases from J, the junction contained 14 bases not matched to a gene. The germline CDR1 and CDR2 sequences are MNHEY and SMNVEV (reference sequence). In DNA, the CDR3 is TGTGCCAGCAGTTCTCAACCCCCGGGACTAGCGGAGGCCACAGATACGCAGTATTTT. As protein: CASSSQPPGLAEATDTQYF.

This clone was observed a few times. The junction and the germline gene differ at one end; a read error may be behind it. The chain joins TRBV5-1 to TRBJ1-2; D might be TRBD1 (5 bases). The CDR3 length is 13 residues. Germline V CDR1 and CDR2: SGHRS, YFSETQ. The CDR3 region has the DNA TGCGCCAGCAGCTCCGGGACTAACCATGGCTACACCTTC. As protein: CASSSGTNHGYTF.

The chain is built from TRBV5-1 and TRBJ2-3; tentative D call: TRBD1 (5 bases). CDR1 and CDR2 from the germline V gene are SGHRS and YFSETQ. Trimming removed 3 bases at V and 2 bases at J, with 16 bases between. The CDR3 extends over 16 amino acids. The DNA for the CDR3 is TGCGCCAGCAGCTGGATCACACAGGAACACACAGATACGCAGTATTTT. Protein: CASSWITQEHTDTQYF.

This clone has just one count. This chain uses TRBV7-9 with TRBJ2-1; D gene uncertain. Trimming pared 5 bases from V and 4 bases from J, leaving 6 bases between. Per germline, CDR1 SEHNR and CDR2 FQNEAQ (reference sequence). This CDR3 has 12 amino acids. The CDR3 region is CASSPSYNEQFF. Here the CDR3 DNA reads TGTGCCAGCAGCCCTTCGTACAATGAGCAGTTCTTC.

This clone turned up a few times. The chain joins TRBV4-1 to TRBJ1-6; no clear D. Trimming shortened V by 4 bases and J by 9 bases, and 16 bases separated the two germline ends. Germline CDR1 and CDR2: MGHRA and YSYEKL. This CDR3 has 15 amino acids. CDR3 amino acids: CASSREASSVSPLHF. Written as DNA, the CDR3 is TGCGCCAGCAGCCGTGAAGCTTCCTCGGTTTCACCCCTCCACTTT.

This clone has only one observation. The chain couples TRBV5-1 to TRBJ2-7, with no clear D. The CDR3 is made up of 13 amino acids. Trimming stripped 2 bases from V and 0 bases from J, with 6 bases between. In germline, CDR1 is SGHRS, CDR2 YFSETQ. The chain's CDR3 is CASSFRASYEQYF. For the CDR3, the DNA is TGCGCCAGCAGCTTTAGAGCCTCCTACGAGCAGTACTTC.

Here the CDR3 reads CASSQPGTSGTEQFF. In nucleotides, the CDR3 is TGTGCCAGCAGCCAACCCGGGACTAGCGGGACAGAGCAGTTCTTC. The chain recombines TRBV4-2 with TRBJ2-1, with 13 bases identical to TRBD2. With V trimmed by 2 bases and J by 10 bases, 5 bases remained unmatched. This CDR3 has 15 amino acids. Germline CDR1 LGHNA, CDR2 YNFKEQ.

The chain employs TRBV4-1 and TRBJ2-1; possible D gene TRBD1, 9 bases. V was cut by 4 bases and J by 8 bases, with 24 bases left in between. CDR3 size: 17 residues. The germline V gene has CDR1 MGHRA and CDR2 YSYEKL. The CDR3 DNA reads TGCGCCAGCAGCCTGACCCCGGGGGGGACAGGGTACGATGAGCAGTTCTTC. It translates to CASSLTPGGTGYDEQFF.

In regard to this clone: One junction end does not reproduce the germline sequence, and a read error may be involved. The chain combines TRBV27 with TRBJ2-7, with 7 bases lining up with TRBD1. Looked up from germline, CDR1 is MNHEY and CDR2 is SMNVEV (reference sequence). This CDR3 has 13 residues. In nucleotides, the CDR3 is TGTGCCAGCAGTTTATCGGGCGACAGGGTAGCAGACTTC. Its translation: CASSLSGDRVADF.

The chain combines TRBV24-1 with TRBJ1-2; 9 bases match TRBD1. This CDR3 has 14 amino acids. Germline V gives CDR1 KGHDR, CDR2 SFDVKD. With 3 bases clipped from V and 8 bases from J, the junction kept 6 bases outside the gene matches. CDR3 coding DNA: TGTGCCACCAGTGATCGGGACAGGGTTTGGGGCTACACCTTC. The encoded protein is CATSDRDRVWGYTF.

The V call is TRBV7-9, the J call TRBJ2-7, with D tentatively TRBD1 (6 bases). Germline V lookup: CDR1 SEHNR, CDR2 FQNEAQ (reference sequence). Trimming removed 2 bases at V and 6 bases at J, with 8 bases between. The CDR3 is 12 amino acids. The DNA for the CDR3 is TGTGCCAGCAGCTTAACAGGGAGCGAGCAGTACTTC. Its translation is CASSLTGSEQYF.

The chain employs TRBV9 and TRBJ1-2; possibly TRBD1 for D (5 bases). Germline CDR1 reads SGDLS; CDR2 reads YYNGEE. The V and J ends lost 3 bases and 1 base respectively, with 22 bases between them. The CDR3 loop spans 18 amino acids. The CDR3 protein is CASSASPRPRVGNYGYTF. In nucleotides, the CDR3 is TGTGCCAGCAGCGCGTCCCCCCGACCCAGGGTTGGTAACTATGGCTACACCTTC.

The chain joins TRBV13 to TRBJ2-7; 10 bases agree with TRBD1. From germline, CDR1 is PRHDT and CDR2 FYEKMQ (reference sequence). The trim removed 3 bases at V and 3 bases at J, leaving 2 bases unmatched. This CDR3 spans 14 amino acids. The CDR3 spells CASSFGTGDYEQYF. The DNA of the CDR3 is TGTGCCAGCAGCTTCGGGACAGGGGACTACGAGCAGTACTTC.

The chain has TRBV5-1 and TRBJ1-2; TRBD1 matches 7 bases. The CDR3 extends over 15 amino acids. V lost 4 bases and J lost 2; bases outside the gene matches: 8. Germline CDR1 SGHRS, CDR2 YFSETQ. The DNA for the CDR3 is TGCGCCAGCAGCACCGGGGTCAGGGGGAACTATGGCTACACCTTC. Translating it yields CASSTGVRGNYGYTF.

The chain joins TRBV9 to TRBJ2-7; D is ambiguous. Germline V CDR1 and CDR2: SGDLS, YYNGEE. The germline V and J ends were trimmed by 3 bases and 4 bases, with 14 bases remaining between them. The CDR3 sequence is 14 residues long. CDR3 amino acids: CASSANAPGYEQYF. Written as DNA, the CDR3 is TGTGCCAGCAGCGCCAACGCCCCCGGTTACGAGCAGTACTTC.

The rearrangement joins TRBV24-1 to TRBJ2-7, with D perhaps matching TRBD2 (6 bases). Germline assignment: CDR1 KGHDR and CDR2 SFDVKD. The V and J ends lost 9 bases and 2 bases respectively, with 16 bases between them. This CDR3 has 14 amino acids. CDR3 sequence reads: CATAGSAEPYEQYF. The CDR3 DNA reads as TGTGCCACCGCGGGGTCAGCGGAGCCCTACGAGCAGTACTTC.

The sample holds a few counts of this clone. This chain uses TRBV29-1 with TRBJ1-1; possibly TRBD1 for D (5 bases). Looked up from germline, CDR1 is SQVTM and CDR2 is ANQGSEA. This CDR3 is built from 14 residues. V gave up 4 bases and J gave up 3 bases, with 15 bases separating them. The CDR3 loop reads CSVGFVGGDTEAFF. The CDR3 nucleotides read TGCAGCGTTGGGTTTGTGGGGGGGGACACTGAAGCTTTCTTT.

This chain links TRBV14 with TRBJ1-1; TRBD1 might be the D (6 bases). V dropped 4 bases and J dropped 4 bases, with 13 bases sitting between them. Germline values: CDR1 SGHDN, CDR2 FVKESK. CDR3 length equals 14 residues. This CDR3 reads CASSRRQEITEAFF. DNA for the CDR3: TGTGCCAGCAGCCGTCGACAGGAAATCACTGAAGCTTTCTTT.

In its sample, this clone was seen a few times. This chain joins TRBV7-2 and TRBJ2-3; D is possibly TRBD1 (5 bases). Germline assignment: CDR1 SGHTA and CDR2 FQGNSA. Trimming pared 8 bases from V and 3 bases from J, leaving 18 bases between. The CDR3 sequence is 15 residues long. Here the CDR3 reads CASFYRAGWTDTQYF. CDR3 nucleotides: TGTGCCAGCTTCTACCGGGCAGGGTGGACAGATACGCAGTATTTT. The variable domain in full, completed from reference TRBV7-2 and TRBJ2-3, reads GAGVSQSPSNKVTEKGKDVELRCDPISGHTALYWYRQSLGQGLEFLIYFQGNSAPDKSGLPSDRFSAERTGGSVSTLTIQRTQQEDSAVYLCASFYRAGWTDTQYFGPGTRLTVL.

This chain uses TRBV28 with TRBJ1-2; 8 bases are shared with TRBD1. V trimming: 1 base; J trimming: 7 bases; junction bases outside the gene matches: 2. The CDR3 spans 13 residues. From germline, CDR1 is MDHEN and CDR2 SYDVKM. The CDR3: CASSLSGGGGYTF. The CDR3 DNA sequence: TGTGCCAGCAGTTTATCAGGGGGCGGTGGCTACACCTTC.

The chain uses TRBV5-4 and TRBJ2-3; 11 nucleotides line up with TRBD2. V was clipped by 6 bases and J by 4 bases; unmatched bases: 16. This CDR3 has 18 residues. CDR1 and CDR2 from the germline V gene are SGHNT and YYREEE (reference sequence). CDR3 nucleotide sequence: TGTGCCAGCACCTATAAAATAGCGGGAGGGCTGCTCCCAGATACGCAGTATTTT. It translates to CASTYKIAGGLLPDTQYF. Full variable domain (rest looked up from reference TRBV5-4 and TRBJ2-3): ETGVTQSPTHLIKTRGQQVTLRCSSQSGHNTVSWYQQALGQGPQFIFQYYREEENGRGNFPPRFSGLQFPNYSSELNVNALELDDSALYLCASTYKIAGGLLPDTQYFGPGTRLTVL.

This rearrangement joins TRBV14 to TRBJ1-2; D gene ambiguous. Germline V gives CDR1 SGHDN, CDR2 FVKESK. This CDR3 has 15 residues. The V and J ends lost 0 bases and 3 bases respectively, with 11 bases between them. This chain's CDR3 is CASSQDFASYYGYTF. CDR3 coding DNA: TGTGCCAGCAGCCAAGATTTCGCCAGTTACTATGGCTACACCTTC.

The chain carries TRBV30 and TRBJ1-3, with unresolved D. The CDR3 length is 14 residues. The V gene's germline CDR1 is GTSNPN and CDR2 SVGIG (reference sequence). The V and J ends lost 2 bases and 0 bases respectively, with 8 bases between them. The CDR3 loop is CAWSLINSGNTIYF. In nucleotides, the CDR3 is TGTGCCTGGAGTCTAATCAACTCTGGAAACACCATATATTTT.

V gene TRBV5-1 combines with J gene TRBJ1-2; D might be TRBD1 (5 bases). Looked up from germline, CDR1 is SGHRS and CDR2 is YFSETQ. The CDR3 totals 14 residues. V was pared by 6 bases and J by 1 base, with 13 bases between. The CDR3 is CASNLQGINYGYTF. CDR3 bases: TGCGCCAGCAACCTTCAGGGAATTAACTATGGCTACACCTTC.